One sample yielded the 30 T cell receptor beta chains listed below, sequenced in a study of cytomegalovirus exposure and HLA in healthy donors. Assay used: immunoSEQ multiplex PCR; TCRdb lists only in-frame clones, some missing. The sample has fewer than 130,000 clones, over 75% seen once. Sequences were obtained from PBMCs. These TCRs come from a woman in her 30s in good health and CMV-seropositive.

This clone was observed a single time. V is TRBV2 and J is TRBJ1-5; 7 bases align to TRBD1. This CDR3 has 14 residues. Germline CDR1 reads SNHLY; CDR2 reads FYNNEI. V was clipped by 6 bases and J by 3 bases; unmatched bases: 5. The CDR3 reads CASSPGGFNQPQHF. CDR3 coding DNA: TGTGCCAGCAGCCCAGGGGGGTTCAATCAGCCCCAGCATTTT.

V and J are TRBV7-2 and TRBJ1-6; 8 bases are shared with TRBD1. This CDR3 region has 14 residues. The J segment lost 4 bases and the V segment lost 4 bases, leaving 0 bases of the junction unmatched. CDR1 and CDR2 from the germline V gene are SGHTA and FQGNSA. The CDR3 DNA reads TGTGCCAGCAGCTGGGACAGGTATAATTCACCCCTCCACTTT. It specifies CASSWDRYNSPLHF.

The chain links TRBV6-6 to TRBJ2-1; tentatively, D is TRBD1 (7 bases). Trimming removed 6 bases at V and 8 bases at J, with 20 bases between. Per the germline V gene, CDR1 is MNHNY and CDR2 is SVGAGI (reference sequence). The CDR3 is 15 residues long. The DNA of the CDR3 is TGTGCCAGCAGAACGACAGGGAAGGGGGGTGATGAGCAGTTCTTC. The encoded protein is CASRTTGKGGDEQFF.

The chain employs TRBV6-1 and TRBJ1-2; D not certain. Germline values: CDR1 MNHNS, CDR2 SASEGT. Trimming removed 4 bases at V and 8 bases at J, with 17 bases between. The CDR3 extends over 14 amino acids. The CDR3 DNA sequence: TGTGCCAGCAGTGTCCGAAGGTCGGGGTACGGCTACACCTTC. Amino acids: CASSVRRSGYGYTF.

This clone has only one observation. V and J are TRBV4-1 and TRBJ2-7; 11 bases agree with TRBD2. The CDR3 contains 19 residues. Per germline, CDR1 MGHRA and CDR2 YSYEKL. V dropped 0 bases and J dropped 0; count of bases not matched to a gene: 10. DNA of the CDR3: TGCGCCAGCAGCCAAGATCAGACTAGCGGGGAAACGAGCTCCTACGAGCAGTACTTC. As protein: CASSQDQTSGETSSYEQYF.

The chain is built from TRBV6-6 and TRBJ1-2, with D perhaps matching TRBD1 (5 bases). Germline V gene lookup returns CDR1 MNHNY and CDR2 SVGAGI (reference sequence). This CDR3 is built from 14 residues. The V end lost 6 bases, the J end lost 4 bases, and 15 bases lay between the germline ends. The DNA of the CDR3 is TGTGCCAGCAGCGGAGCGGGACTCCTCTATGGCTACACCTTC. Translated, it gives CASSGAGLLYGYTF.

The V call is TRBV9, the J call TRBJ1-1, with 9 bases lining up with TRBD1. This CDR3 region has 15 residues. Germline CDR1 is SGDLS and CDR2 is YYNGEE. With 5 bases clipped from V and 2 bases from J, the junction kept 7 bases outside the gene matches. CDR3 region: CASRAGTGINTEAFF. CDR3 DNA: TGTGCCAGCAGGGCCGGGACAGGGATAAACACTGAAGCTTTCTTT.

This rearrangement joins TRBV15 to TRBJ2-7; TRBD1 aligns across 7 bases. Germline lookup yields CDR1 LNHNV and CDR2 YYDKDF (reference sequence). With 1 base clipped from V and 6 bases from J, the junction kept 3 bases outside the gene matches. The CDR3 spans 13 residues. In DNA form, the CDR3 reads TGTGCCACCAGCAGAGTTCCAGGGGGCGAGCAGTACTTC. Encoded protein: CATSRVPGGEQYF.

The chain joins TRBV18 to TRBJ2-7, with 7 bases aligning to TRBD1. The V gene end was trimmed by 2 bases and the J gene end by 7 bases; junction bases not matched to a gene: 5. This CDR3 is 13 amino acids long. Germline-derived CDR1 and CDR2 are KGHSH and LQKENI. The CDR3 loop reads CASSPKGAGEQYF. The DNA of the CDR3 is TGTGCCAGCTCACCAAAGGGGGCGGGTGAGCAGTACTTC.

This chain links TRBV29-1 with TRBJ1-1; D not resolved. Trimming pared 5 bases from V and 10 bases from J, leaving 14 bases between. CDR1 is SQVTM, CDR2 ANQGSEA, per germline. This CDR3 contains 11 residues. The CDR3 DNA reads TGCAGCGTTTATCGGGGAGACGGAGCTTTCTTT. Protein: CSVYRGDGAFF.

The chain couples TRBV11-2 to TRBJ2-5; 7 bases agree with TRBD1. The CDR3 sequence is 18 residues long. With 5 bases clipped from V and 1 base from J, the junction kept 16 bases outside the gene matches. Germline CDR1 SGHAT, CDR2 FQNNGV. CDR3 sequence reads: CASSINRQGVSPQETQYF. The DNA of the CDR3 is TGTGCCAGCAGCATAAACCGCCAGGGGGTGAGTCCCCAAGAGACCCAGTACTTC.

The CDR3: CASSLPGQGSWAANEQFF. CDR3 nucleotides: TGTGCCAGCAGTTTGCCGGGACAGGGGTCCTGGGCAGCAAATGAGCAGTTCTTC. This chain joins TRBV28 and TRBJ2-1; TRBD1 agrees at 10 bases. This CDR3 has 18 residues. V trimming: 3 bases; J trimming: 7 bases; junction bases outside the gene matches: 15. Germline V CDR1 and CDR2: MDHEN, SYDVKM.

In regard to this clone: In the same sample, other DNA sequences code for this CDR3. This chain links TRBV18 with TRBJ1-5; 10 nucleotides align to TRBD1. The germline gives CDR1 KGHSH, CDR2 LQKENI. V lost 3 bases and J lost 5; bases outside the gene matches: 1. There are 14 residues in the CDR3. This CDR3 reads CASSPGQGYQPQHF. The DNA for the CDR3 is TGTGCCAGCTCACCGGGACAGGGGTATCAGCCCCAGCATTTT. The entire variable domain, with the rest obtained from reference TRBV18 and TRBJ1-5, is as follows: NAGVMQNPRHLVRRRGQEARLRCSPMKGHSHVYWYRQLPEEGLKFMVYLQKENIIDESGMPKERFSAEFPKEGPSILRIQQVVRGDSAAYFCASSPGQGYQPQHFGDGTRLSIL.

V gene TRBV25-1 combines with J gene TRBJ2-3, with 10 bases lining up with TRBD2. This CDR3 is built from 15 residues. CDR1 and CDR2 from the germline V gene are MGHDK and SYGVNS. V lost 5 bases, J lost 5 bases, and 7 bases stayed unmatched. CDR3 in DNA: TGTGCCAGCAGTACCCTAGCGGGAGCAGGAGATACGCAGTATTTT. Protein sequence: CASSTLAGAGDTQYF.

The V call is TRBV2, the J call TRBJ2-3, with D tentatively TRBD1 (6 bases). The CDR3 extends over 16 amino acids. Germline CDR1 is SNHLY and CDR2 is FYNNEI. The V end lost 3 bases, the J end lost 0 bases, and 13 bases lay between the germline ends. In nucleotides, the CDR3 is TGTGCCAGCAGTGAGGGGGCAGGATATAGCACAGATACGCAGTATTTT. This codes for CASSEGAGYSTDTQYF. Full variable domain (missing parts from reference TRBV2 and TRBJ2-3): EPEVTQTPSHQVTQMGQEVILRCVPISNHLYFYWYRQILGQKVEFLVSFYNNEISEKSEIFDDQFSVERPDGSNFTLKIRSTKLEDSAMYFCASSEGAGYSTDTQYFGPGTRLTVL.

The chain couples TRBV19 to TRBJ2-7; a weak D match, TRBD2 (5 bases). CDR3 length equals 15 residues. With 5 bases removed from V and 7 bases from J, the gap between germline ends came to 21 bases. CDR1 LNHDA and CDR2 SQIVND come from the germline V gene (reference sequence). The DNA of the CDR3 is TGTGCCAGTAGTCCCGTGGCGGGCAGGCCGGGGGAGCAGTACTTC. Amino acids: CASSPVAGRPGEQYF.

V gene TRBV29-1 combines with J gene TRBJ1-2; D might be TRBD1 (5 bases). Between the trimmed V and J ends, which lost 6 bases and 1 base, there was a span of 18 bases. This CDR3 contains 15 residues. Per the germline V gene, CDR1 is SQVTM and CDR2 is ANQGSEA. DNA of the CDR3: TGCAGCGTCCGCGGGGGACCGACTGTTAACTATGGCTACACCTTC. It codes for CSVRGGPTVNYGYTF.

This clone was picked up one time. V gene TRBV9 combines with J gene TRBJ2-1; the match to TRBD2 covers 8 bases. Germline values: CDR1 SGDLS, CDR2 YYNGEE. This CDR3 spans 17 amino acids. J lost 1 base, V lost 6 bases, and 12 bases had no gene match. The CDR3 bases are TGTGCCAGCAACAACGCCCCGGGAGGGGTTTCCTACAATGAGCAGTTCTTC. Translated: CASNNAPGGVSYNEQFF.

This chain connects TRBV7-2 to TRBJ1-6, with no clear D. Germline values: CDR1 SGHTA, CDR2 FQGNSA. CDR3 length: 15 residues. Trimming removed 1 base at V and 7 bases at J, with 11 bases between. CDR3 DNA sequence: TGTGCCAGCAGCTTAGGCAGGCCTGGCAATTCACCCCTCCACTTT. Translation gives CASSLGRPGNSPLHF.

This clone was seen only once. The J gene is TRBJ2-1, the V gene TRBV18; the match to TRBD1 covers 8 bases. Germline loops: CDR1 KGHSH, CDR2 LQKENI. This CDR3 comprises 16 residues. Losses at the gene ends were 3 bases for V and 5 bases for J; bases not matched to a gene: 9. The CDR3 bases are TGTGCCAGCTCACCCCCGAGGGGGGACAGGAACAATGAGCAGTTCTTC. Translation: CASSPPRGDRNNEQFF.

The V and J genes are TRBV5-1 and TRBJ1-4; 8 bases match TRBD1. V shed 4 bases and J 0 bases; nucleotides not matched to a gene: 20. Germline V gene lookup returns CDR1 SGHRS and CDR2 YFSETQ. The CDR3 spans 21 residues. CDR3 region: CASSRGASGGASGATNEKLFF. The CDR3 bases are TGCGCCAGCAGCCGGGGGGCATCAGGGGGCGCTTCGGGCGCAACTAATGAAAAACTGTTTTTT.

CDR3 DNA: TGCGCCAGCAGTGAGGGTAGCGGCCGGGAGCAGTACTTC. Its translation is CASSEGSGREQYF. The chain has TRBV10-2 and TRBJ2-7; a possible D gene is TRBD2 (6 bases). V was cut by 2 bases and J by 7 bases, with 12 bases left in between. This CDR3 comprises 13 residues. From germline, CDR1 is WSHSY and CDR2 SAAADI.

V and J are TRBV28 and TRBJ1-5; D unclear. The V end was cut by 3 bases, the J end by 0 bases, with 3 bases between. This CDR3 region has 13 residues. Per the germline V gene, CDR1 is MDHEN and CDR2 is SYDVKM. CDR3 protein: CASSFFSNQPQHF. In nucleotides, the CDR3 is TGTGCCAGCAGTTTCTTTAGCAATCAGCCCCAGCATTTT.

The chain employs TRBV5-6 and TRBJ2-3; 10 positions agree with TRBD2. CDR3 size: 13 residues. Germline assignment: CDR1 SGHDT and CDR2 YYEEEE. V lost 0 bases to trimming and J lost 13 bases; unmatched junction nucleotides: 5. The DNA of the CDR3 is TGTGCCAGCAGCTTGGTGGGGCTAGCGGGGGAGTATTTT. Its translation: CASSLVGLAGEYF.

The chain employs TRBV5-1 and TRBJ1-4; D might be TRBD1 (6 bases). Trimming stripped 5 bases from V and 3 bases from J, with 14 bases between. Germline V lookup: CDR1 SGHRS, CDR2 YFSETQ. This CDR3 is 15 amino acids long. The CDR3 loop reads CASRPTGKSNEKLFF. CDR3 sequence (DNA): TGCGCCAGCAGGCCTACAGGGAAATCTAATGAAAAACTGTTTTTT. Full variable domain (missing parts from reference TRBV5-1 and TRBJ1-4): KAGVTQTPRYLIKTRGQQVTLSCSPISGHRSVSWYQQTPGQGLQFLFEYFSETQRNKGNFPGRFSGRQFSNSRSEMNVSTLELGDSALYLCASRPTGKSNEKLFFGSGTQLSVL.

This CDR3 reads CASSSPRENSYNEQFF. The DNA for the CDR3 is TGTGCCAGCAGTTCCCCGCGGGAGAACTCCTACAATGAGCAGTTCTTC. The chain recombines TRBV28 with TRBJ2-1; 7 bases align to TRBD2. This CDR3 is built from 16 residues. CDR1 and CDR2 (germline): MDHEN, SYDVKM. V lost 4 bases to trimming and J lost 0 bases; unmatched junction nucleotides: 6.

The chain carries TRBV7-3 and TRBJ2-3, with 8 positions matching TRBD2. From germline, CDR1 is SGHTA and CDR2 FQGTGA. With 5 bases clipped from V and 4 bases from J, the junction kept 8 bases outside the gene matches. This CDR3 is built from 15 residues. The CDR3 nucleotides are TGTGCCAGCAGCATTACAGCGGGAGTGGCAGATACGCAGTATTTT. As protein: CASSITAGVADTQYF. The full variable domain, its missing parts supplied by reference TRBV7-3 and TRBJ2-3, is GAGVSQTPSNKVTEKGKYVELRCDPISGHTALYWYRQSLGQGPEFLIYFQGTGAADDSGLPNDRFFAVRPEGSVSTLKIQRTERGDSAVYLCASSITAGVADTQYFGPGTRLTVL.

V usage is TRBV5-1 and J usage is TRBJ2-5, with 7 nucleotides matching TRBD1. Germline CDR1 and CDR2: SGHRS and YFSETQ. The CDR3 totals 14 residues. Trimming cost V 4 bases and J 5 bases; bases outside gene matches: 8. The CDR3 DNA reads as TGCGCCAGCAGCCCCCTCGACAGGGCGGAGACCCAGTACTTC. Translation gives CASSPLDRAETQYF.

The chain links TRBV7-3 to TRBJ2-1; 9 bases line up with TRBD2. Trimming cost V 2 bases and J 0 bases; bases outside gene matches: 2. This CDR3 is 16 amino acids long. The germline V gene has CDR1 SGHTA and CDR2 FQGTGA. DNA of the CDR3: TGTGCCAGCAGCTTAGCGGGAGGGGGCTCCTACAATGAGCAGTTCTTC. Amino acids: CASSLAGGGSYNEQFF.

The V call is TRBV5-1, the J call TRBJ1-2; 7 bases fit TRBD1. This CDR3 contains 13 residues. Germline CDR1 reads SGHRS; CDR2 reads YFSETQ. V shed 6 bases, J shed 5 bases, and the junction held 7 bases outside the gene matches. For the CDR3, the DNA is TGCGCCAGCAAACTGACAGGGTGGTATGGCTACACCTTC. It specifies CASKLTGWYGYTF.